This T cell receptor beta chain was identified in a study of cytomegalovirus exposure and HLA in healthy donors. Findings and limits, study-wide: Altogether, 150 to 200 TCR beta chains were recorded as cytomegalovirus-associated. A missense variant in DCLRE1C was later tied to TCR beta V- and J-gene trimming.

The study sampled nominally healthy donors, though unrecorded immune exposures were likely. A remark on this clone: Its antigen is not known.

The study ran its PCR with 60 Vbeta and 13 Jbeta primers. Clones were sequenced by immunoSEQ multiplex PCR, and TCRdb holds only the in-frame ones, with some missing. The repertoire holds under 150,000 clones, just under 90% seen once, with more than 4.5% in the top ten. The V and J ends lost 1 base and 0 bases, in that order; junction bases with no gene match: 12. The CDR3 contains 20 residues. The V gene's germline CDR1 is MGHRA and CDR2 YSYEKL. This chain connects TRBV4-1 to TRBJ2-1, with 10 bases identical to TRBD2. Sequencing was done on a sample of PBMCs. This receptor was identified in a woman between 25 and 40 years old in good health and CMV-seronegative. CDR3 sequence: CASSQGFSGGLRISYNEQFF. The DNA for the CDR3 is TGCGCCAGCAGCCAAGGTTTTAGCGGGGGGCTTAGAATCTCCTACAATGAGCAGTTCTTC.